This T cell receptor (beta chain) originates from a study of sequential checkpoint blockade in melanoma. Study-level information: First-line arms were nivolumab then ipilimumab, or the reverse, randomized 1:1. Maintenance nivolumab came after either treatment sequence.

Germline lookup yields CDR1 MDHEN and CDR2 SYDVKM. CDR3 length: 16 amino acids. After removal of 5 bases from V and 0 bases from J, the junction contained 4 bases not matched to a gene. Sequenced by immunoSEQ multiplex PCR; TCRdb stores in-frame clones only, minus some. The sample has some 21,000 clones; roughly 86% are singletons. Stated treatment: randomized to nivolumab then ipilimumab (arm A) or the reverse (arm B). Patients had received no earlier DNA-damaging chemotherapy. The material sequenced was CD8+ T cells sorted from blood (inferred from file names), taken from a patient given nivolumab and ipilimumab in sequence. The chain recombines TRBV28 with TRBJ2-2; 9 bases line up with TRBD1. This TCR was sampled from a human donor with melanoma. This chain's CDR3 is CASSKRTGANTGELFF. CDR3 DNA sequence: TGTGCCAGCAGTAAAAGGACAGGGGCGAACACCGGGGAGCTGTTTTTT.